In its sample, the clone carrying this TCR beta chain was seen a few times. This specimen belongs to a study of blood T cells in healthy people across ages. Primed by a sample-barcoded 5' primer and a J-beta primer mix, a second PCR proceeded for about 6 to 12 cycles. TCRdb re-derived calls from the 5' RACE reads in MiXCR, one entry per CDR3 protein. The profile shows about 1 million distinct CDR3 sequences, more than 40% of them singletons. Germline CDR1 reads ENHRY; CDR2 reads SYGVKD. The CDR3 runs to 14 residues. The trim removed 2 bases at V and 4 bases at J, leaving 2 bases unmatched. Sequencing was done on a sample of blood. The clonotype comes from a woman aged 55-70 years in good health. The chain recombines TRBV10-3 with TRBJ2-1; 7 nucleotides match TRBD2. DNA of the CDR3: TGTGCCATCAGTGAGGCGGGGGAGTACAATGAGCAGTTCTTC. This codes for CAISEAGEYNEQFF.